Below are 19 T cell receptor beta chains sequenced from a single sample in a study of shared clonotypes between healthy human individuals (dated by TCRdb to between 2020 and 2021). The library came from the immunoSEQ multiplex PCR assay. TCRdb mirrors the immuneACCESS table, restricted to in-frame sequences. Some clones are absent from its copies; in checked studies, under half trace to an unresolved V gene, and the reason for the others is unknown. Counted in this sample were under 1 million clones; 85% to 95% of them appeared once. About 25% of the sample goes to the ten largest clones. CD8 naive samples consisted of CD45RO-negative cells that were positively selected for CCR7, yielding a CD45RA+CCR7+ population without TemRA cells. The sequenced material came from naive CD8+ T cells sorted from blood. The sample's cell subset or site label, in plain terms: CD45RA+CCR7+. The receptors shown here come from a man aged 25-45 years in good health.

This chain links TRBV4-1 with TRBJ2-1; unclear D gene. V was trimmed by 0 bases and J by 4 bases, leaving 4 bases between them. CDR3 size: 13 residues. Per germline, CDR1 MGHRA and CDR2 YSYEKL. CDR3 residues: CASSQDSYNEQFF. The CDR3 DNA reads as TGCGCCAGCAGCCAAGACAGTTACAATGAGCAGTTCTTC.

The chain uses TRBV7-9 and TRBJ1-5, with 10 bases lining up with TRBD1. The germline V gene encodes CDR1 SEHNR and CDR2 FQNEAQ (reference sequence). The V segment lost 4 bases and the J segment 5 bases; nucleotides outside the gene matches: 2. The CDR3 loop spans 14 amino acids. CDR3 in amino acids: CASSWTGGDQPQHF. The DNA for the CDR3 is TGTGCCAGCAGCTGGACAGGGGGAGATCAGCCCCAGCATTTT. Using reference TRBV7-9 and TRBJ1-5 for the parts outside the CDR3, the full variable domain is DTGVSQNPRHKITKRGQNVTFRCDPISEHNRLYWYRQTLGQGPEFLTYFQNEAQLEKSRLLSDRFSAERPKGSFSTLEIQRTEQGDSAMYLCASSWTGGDQPQHFGDGTRLSIL.

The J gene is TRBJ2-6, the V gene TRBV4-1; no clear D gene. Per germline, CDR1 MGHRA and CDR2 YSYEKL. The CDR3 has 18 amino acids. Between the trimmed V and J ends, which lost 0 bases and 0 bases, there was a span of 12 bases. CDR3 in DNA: TGCGCCAGCAGCCAAGAACCTCTCGTAGACTCTGGGGCCAACGTCCTGACTTTC. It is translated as CASSQEPLVDSGANVLTF.

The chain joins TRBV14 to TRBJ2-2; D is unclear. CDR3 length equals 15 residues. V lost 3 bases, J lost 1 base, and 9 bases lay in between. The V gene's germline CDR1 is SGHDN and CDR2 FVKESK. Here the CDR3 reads CASSQDQQNTGELFF. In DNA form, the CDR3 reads TGTGCCAGCAGCCAGGACCAGCAGAACACCGGGGAGCTGTTTTTT.

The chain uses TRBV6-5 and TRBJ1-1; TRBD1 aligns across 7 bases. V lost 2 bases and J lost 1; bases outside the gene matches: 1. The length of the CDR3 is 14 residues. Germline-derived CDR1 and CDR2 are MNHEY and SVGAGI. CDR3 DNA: TGTGCCAGCAGTTACGCAGGGGGGAACACTGAAGCTTTCTTT. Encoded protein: CASSYAGGNTEAFF.

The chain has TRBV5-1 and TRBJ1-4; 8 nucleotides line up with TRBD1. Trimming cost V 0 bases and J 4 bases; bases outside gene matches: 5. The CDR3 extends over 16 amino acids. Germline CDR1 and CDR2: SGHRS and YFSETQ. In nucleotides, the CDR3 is TGCGCCAGCAGCTTGGAGGGGACAGGCCATAATGAAAAACTGTTTTTT. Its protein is CASSLEGTGHNEKLFF.

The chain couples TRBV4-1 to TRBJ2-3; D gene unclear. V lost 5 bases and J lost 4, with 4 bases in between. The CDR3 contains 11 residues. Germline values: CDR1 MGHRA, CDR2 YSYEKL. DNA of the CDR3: TGCGCCAGCAGCGGGTCAGATACGCAGTATTTT. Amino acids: CASSGSDTQYF.

DNA for the CDR3: TGTGCCAGCAGCCAGGACAGGGGTTTCTACGAGCAGTACTTC. Translation: CASSQDRGFYEQYF. The J gene is TRBJ2-7, the V gene TRBV28; the match to TRBD1 covers 9 bases. The germline gives CDR1 MDHEN, CDR2 SYDVKM. The CDR3 covers 14 residues. The trim removed 6 bases at V and 3 bases at J, leaving 6 bases unmatched.

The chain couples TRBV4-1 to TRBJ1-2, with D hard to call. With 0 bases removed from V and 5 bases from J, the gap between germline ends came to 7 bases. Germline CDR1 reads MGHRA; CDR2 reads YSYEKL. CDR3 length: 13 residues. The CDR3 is CASSQDRWYGYTF. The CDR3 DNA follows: TGCGCCAGCAGCCAAGACCGCTGGTATGGCTACACCTTC.

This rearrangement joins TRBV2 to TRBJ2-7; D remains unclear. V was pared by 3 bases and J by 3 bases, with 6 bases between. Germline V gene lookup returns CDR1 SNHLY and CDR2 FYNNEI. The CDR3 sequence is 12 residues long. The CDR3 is CASSDQNYEQYF. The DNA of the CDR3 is TGTGCCAGCAGTGACCAGAACTACGAGCAGTACTTC.

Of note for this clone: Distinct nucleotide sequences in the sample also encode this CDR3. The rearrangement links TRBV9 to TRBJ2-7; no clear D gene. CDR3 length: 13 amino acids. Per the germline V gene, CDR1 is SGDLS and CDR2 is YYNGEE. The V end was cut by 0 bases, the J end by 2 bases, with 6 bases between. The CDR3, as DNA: TGTGCCAGCAGCGTAGACGGAACCTACGAGCAGTACTTC. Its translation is CASSVDGTYEQYF.

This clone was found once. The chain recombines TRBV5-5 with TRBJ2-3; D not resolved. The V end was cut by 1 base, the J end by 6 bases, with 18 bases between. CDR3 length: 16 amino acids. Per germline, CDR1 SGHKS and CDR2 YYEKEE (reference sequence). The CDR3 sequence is CASSLWTGDRSDTQYF. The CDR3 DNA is TGTGCCAGCAGCTTGTGGACCGGAGATAGGAGTGATACGCAGTATTTT.

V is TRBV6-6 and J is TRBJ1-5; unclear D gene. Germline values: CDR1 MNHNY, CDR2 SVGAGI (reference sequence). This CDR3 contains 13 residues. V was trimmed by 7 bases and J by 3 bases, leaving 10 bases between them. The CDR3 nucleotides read TGTGCCAGCACTCCAATTTTCAATCAGCCCCAGCATTTT. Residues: CASTPIFNQPQHF.

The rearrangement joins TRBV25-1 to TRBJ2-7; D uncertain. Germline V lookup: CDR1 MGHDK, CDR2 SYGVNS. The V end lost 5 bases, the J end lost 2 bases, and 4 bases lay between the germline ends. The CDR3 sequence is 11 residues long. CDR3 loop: CASSIAYEQYF. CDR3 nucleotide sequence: TGTGCCAGCAGTATAGCCTACGAGCAGTACTTC.

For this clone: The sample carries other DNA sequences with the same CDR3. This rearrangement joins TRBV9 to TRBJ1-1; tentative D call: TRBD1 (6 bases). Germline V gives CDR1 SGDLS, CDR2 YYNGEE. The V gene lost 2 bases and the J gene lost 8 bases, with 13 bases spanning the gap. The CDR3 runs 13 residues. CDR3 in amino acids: CASSVGQGTEAFF. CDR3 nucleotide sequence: TGTGCCAGCAGCGTCGGGCAGGGGACAGAAGCTTTCTTT.

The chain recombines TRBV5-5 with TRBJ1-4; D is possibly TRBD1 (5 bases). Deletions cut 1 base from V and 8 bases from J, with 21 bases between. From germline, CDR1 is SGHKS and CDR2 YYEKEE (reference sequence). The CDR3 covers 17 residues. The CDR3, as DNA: TGTGCCAGCAGCTTGCTTCGTTTCGGGACGGATACGGAAAAACTGTTTTTT. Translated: CASSLLRFGTDTEKLFF. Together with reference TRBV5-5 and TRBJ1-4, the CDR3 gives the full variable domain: DAGVTQSPTHLIKTRGQQVTLRCSPISGHKSVSWYQQVLGQGPQFIFQYYEKEERGRGNFPDRFSARQFPNYSSELNVNALLLGDSALYLCASSLLRFGTDTEKLFFGSGTQLSVL.

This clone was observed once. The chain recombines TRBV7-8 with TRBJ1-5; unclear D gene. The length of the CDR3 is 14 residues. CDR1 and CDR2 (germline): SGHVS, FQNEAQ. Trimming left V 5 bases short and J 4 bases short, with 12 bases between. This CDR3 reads CASSVPGQNQPQHF. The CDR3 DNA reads TGTGCCAGCAGCGTCCCGGGCCAGAATCAGCCCCAGCATTTT.

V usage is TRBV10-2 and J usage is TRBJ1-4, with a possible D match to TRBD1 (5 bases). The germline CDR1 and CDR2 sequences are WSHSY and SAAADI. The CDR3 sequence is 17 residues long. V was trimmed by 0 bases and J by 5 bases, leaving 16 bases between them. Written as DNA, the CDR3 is TGCGCCAGCAGTGAGTCGATGCCCGGGACGAGAAATGAAAAACTGTTTTTT. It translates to CASSESMPGTRNEKLFF.

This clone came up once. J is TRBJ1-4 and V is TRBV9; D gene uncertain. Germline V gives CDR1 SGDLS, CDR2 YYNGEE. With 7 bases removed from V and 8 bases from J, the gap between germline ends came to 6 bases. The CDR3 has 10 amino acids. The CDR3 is CASAGEKLFF. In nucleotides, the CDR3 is TGTGCCAGCGCGGGGGAAAAACTGTTTTTT.